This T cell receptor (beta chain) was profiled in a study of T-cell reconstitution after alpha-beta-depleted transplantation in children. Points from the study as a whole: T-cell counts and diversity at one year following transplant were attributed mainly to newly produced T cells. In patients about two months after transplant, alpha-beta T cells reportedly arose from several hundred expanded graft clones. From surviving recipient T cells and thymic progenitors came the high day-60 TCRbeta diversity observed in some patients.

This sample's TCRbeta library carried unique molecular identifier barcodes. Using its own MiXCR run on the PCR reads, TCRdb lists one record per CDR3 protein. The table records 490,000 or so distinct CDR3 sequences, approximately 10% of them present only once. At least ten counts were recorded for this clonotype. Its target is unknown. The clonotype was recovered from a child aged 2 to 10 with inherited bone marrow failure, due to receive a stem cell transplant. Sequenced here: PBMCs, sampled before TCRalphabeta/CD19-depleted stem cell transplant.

The CDR3 spells CSVTPIDSYEQYF. The CDR3 DNA follows: TGCAGTGTCACCCCCATCGACAGCTACGAGCAGTACTTC. The chain combines TRBV20-1 with TRBJ2-7, with D possibly TRBD1 on 5 matching bases. The CDR3 covers 13 residues. V shed 7 bases and J shed 3 bases, with 16 bases lying between them. Germline assignment: CDR1 DFQATT and CDR2 SNEGSKA (reference sequence).